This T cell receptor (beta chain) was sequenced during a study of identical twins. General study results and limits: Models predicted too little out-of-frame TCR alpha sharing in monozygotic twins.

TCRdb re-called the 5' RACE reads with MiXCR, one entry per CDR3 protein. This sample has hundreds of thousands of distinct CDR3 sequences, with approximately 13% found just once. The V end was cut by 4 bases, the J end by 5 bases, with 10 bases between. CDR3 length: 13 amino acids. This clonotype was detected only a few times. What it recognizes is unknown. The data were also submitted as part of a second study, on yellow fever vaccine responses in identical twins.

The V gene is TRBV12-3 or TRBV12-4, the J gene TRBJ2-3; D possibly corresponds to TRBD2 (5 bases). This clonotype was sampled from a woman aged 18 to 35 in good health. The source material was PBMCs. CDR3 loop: CASSSRGLDTQYF. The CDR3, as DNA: TGTGCCAGCAGTTCCCGGGGATTAGATACGCAGTATTTT.